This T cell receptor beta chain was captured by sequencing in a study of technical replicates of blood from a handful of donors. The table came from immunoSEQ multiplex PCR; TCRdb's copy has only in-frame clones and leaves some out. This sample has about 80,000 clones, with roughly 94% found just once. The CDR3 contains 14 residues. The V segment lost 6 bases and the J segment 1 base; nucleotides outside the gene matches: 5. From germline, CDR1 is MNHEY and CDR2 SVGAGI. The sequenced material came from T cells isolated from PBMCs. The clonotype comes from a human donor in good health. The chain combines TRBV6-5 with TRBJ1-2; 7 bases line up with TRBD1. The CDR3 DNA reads TGTGCCAGCAGATCAGGGGGAGTTAACTATGGCTACACCTTC. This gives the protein CASRSGGVNYGYTF.